The rows below give T cell receptor beta chains drawn from one sample of a study of T-cell reconstitution after alpha-beta-depleted transplantation in children. From the PCR reads, TCRdb called clonotypes with MiXCR, one entry per CDR3 protein. The sample shows about 200,000 distinct CDR3 sequences, roughly 6.6% of them seen only once. The sequenced sample was PBMCs, obtained before TCRalphabeta/CD19-depleted stem cell transplant. Source of these receptors: a boy aged 2-15 years with acute lymphoblastic leukemia, due to receive a stem cell transplant. CDR3s include the opening cysteine and the closing phenylalanine or tryptophan. A D gene is named only where the DNA matches it firmly. Part of the rows lack a size; the others show once, few, many or a class for expanded clones.

j_call	clone_size	v_call	d_call	cdr3_nt	cdr3_aa
TRBJ2-7	few	TRBV7-9	TRBD1	TGTGCCAGCAGCTCAAGCCGGACAGGGGGCGACGAGCAGTACTTC	CASSSSRTGGDEQYF
TRBJ2-7	few	TRBV4-2	TRBD1	TGTGCCAGCAGTCAACTCCCGGGACAGGGTAACTACGAGCAGTACTTC	CASSQLPGQGNYEQYF
TRBJ1-1	few	TRBV5-6	-	TGTGCCAGCAGCCCGCCTTTGGCAGGGCCAGGCACTGAAGCTTTCTTT	CASSPPLAGPGTEAFF
TRBJ2-1	many	TRBV5-1	TRBD2	TGCGCCAGCAGCTTGGGTTCTAGCGGAAACTACAATGAGCAGTTCTTC	CASSLGSSGNYNEQFF
TRBJ2-7	many	TRBV21-1	-	TGTGCCGGTAGACGCAGTTTTGGAAAGACATACGAGCAGTACTTC	CAGRRSFGKTYEQYF
TRBJ2-7	many	TRBV29-1	TRBD1	TGCAGCGTACGGACAGGGGGCTACGAGCAGTACTTC	CSVRTGGYEQYF
TRBJ2-1	few	TRBV5-1	-	TGCGCCAGCAGCTTGGGGTCCACCAATGAGCAGTTCTTC	CASSLGSTNEQFF
TRBJ2-3	many	TRBV6-2/TRBV6-3	TRBD2	TGTGCCAGCAGTTACTCGGTCAAGGCGGGGGGGCATTTTGGCACAGATACGCAGTATTTT	CASSYSVKAGGHFGTDTQYF
TRBJ2-1	many	TRBV28	-	TGTGCCAGCAGCGAGGAGACCTACAATGAGCAGTTCTTC	CASSEETYNEQFF
TRBJ2-1	many	TRBV11-2	-	TGTGCCAGCAGCTCCAACCGGGAGAGATCCTACAATGAGCAGTTCTTC	CASSSNRERSYNEQFF
TRBJ1-3	-	TRBV12-3/TRBV12-4	TRBD1	TGTGCCAGCAGAACAGGGGGTTCTGGAAACACCATATATTTT	CASRTGGSGNTIYF
TRBJ2-2	few	TRBV25-1	-	TGTGCCAGCAGGTCAGGGTCGGACACCGGGGAGCTGTTTTTT	CASRSGSDTGELFF
TRBJ2-2	-	TRBV4-3	-	TGCGCCAGCAGACAAGATTTACGTGGTACGAACACCGGGGAGCTGTTTTTT	CASRQDLRGTNTGELFF
TRBJ2-1	many	TRBV9	TRBD2	TGTGCCAGCAGCCACGGGACTAGCGTTCCTATGAGCTACAATGAGCAGTTCTTC	CASSHGTSVPMSYNEQFF
TRBJ1-5	-	TRBV6-1	-	TGTGCCAGCAGAGGAGCGGGCAATCAGCCCCAGCATTTT	CASRGAGNQPQHF
TRBJ2-5	few	TRBV5-5	-	TGTGCCAGCAGCTTGGGAGTGCGGTCGGAGACCCAGTACTTC	CASSLGVRSETQYF
TRBJ2-1	many	TRBV19	-	TGTGCCAGTAGTATAGTGGGAGTCACCTACAATGAGCAGTTCTTC	CASSIVGVTYNEQFF
TRBJ2-1	few	TRBV7-6	-	TGTGCCAGCAGCTTAAAGGGTAGTGAGCAGTTCTTC	CASSLKGSEQFF
TRBJ2-3	many	TRBV20-1	-	TGCAGTGCTCTTTGGCAGGGGACAGATACGCAGTATTTT	CSALWQGTDTQYF
TRBJ1-5	many	TRBV5-1	-	TGCGCCAGCAGCTTGAACCCCACAGGTAACAATCAGCCCCAGCATTTT	CASSLNPTGNNQPQHF
TRBJ1-1	-	TRBV30	-	TGTTCCTGGAACGGGGGCGCGGCTGAAGCTTTCTTT	CSWNGGAAEAFF
TRBJ2-1	many	TRBV20-1	-	TGCAGTGCTAGAGACCCGCGGAGCTCCTACAATGAGCAGTTCTTC	CSARDPRSSYNEQFF
TRBJ1-2	many	TRBV12-3/TRBV12-4	TRBD1	TGTGCCAGCAGTGGGGGACAGGCGGGTGCAAATGGCTACACCTTC	CASSGGQAGANGYTF
TRBJ2-7	many	TRBV7-2	TRBD1	TGTGCCAGCAGCTTAGGACAGGGAACCAACGAGCAGTACTTC	CASSLGQGTNEQYF